Shown below are 7 T cell receptor beta chains from a single sample sequenced in a study of PD-1 blockade in classical Hodgkin lymphoma. Each and every patient relapsed after autologous stem cell transplantation, and patients got differing brentuximab vedotin exposure. Measured with immunoSEQ multiplex PCR; TCRdb has only the in-frame clones, and not every one. The sample contains 60,000 or so clones, 90% of which appear only once. The input for sequencing was peripheral blood mononuclear cells (PBMCs), taken at baseline. The source of these receptors is a human donor with classical Hodgkin lymphoma.

The genes are TRBV28 and TRBJ2-7; tentatively, D is TRBD1 or TRBD2 (5 bases each). The CDR3 runs 15 residues. V dropped 7 bases and J dropped 1 base, with 17 bases sitting between them. Germline-derived CDR1 and CDR2 are MDHEN and SYDVKM. The CDR3 region has the DNA TGTGCCAGCAAACTACCGGGACGTCCGTCCTACGAGCAGTACTTC. This encodes CASKLPGRPSYEQYF.

V gene TRBV19 combines with J gene TRBJ1-1, with no clear D. Trimming removed 1 base from V and 0 bases from J, with 9 bases in between. The CDR3 contains 15 residues. The germline gives CDR1 LNHDA, CDR2 SQIVND (reference sequence). The DNA for the CDR3 is TGTGCCAGTAGTATAGTCCCGGGAATGAACACTGAAGCTTTCTTT. Its protein is CASSIVPGMNTEAFF.

The chain has TRBV11-2 and TRBJ2-2; maybe TRBD2 (6 bases). This CDR3 has 16 amino acids. V dropped 1 base and J dropped 5 bases, with 14 bases sitting between them. Germline CDR1 and CDR2: SGHAT and FQNNGV. CDR3 residues: CASSLGGGVGTGELFF. The CDR3 DNA reads TGTGCCAGCAGCTTAGGGGGCGGGGTAGGGACCGGGGAGCTGTTTTTT.

This clone showed up just a few times. V is TRBV7-9 and J is TRBJ2-3; 7 bases are a match to TRBD1. The junction had 8 bases not matched to a gene; V was cut back by 1 base and J by 4 bases. The CDR3 is 16 residues long. Germline CDR1 is SEHNR and CDR2 is FQNEAQ (reference sequence). The CDR3 nucleotides read TGTGCCAGCAGCTTAGAGACAGGGATAATATCAGATACGCAGTATTTT. As protein: CASSLETGIISDTQYF.

The chain couples TRBV19 to TRBJ1-4; D not certain. The germline V gene has CDR1 LNHDA and CDR2 SQIVND (reference sequence). The CDR3 covers 14 residues. The V and J ends lost 5 bases and 14 bases respectively, with 21 bases between them. The CDR3 protein is CASSLDSPSSMLFF. CDR3 bases: TGTGCCAGTAGTCTGGACTCACCGTCGTCTATGCTGTTTTTT.

The V call is TRBV28, the J call TRBJ1-1; D remains ambiguous. From germline, CDR1 is MDHEN and CDR2 SYDVKM. Trimming removed 5 bases from V and 0 bases from J, with 4 bases in between. This CDR3 region has 12 residues. The CDR3 loop reads CASSSVNTEAFF. The CDR3 region has the DNA TGTGCCAGCAGTAGCGTGAACACTGAAGCTTTCTTT.

The chain combines TRBV13 with TRBJ2-6; possible D gene TRBD2, 5 bases. CDR1 PRHDT and CDR2 FYEKMQ come from the germline V gene (reference sequence). The CDR3 extends over 19 amino acids. Trimming cost V 0 bases and J 1 base, with 16 bases left between them. CDR3 in DNA: TGTGCCAGCAGCTTAGGCCGCGAGGGTACAATTTCTGGGGCCAACGTCCTGACTTTC. This gives the protein CASSLGREGTISGANVLTF.